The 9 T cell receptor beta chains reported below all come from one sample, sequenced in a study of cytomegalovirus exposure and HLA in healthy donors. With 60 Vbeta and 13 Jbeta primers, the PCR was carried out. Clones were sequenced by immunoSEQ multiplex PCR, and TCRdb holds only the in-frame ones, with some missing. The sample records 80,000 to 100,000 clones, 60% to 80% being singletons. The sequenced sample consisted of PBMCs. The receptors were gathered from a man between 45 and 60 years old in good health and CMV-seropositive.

CDR3 in amino acids: CASSQIDRGWKAFF. As DNA, the CDR3 is TGTGCCAGCAGTCAAATAGACAGGGGGTGGAAAGCTTTCTTT. This chain joins TRBV6-6 and TRBJ1-1, with 9 bases identical to TRBD1. In germline, CDR1 is MNHNY, CDR2 SVGAGI (reference sequence). The CDR3 length is 14 residues. V gave up 5 bases and J gave up 9 bases; unmatched junction bases: 10.

The chain's CDR3 is CASSRLAGQYEQYF. In DNA form, the CDR3 reads TGTGCCAGCAGTCGACTAGCGGGGCAATACGAGCAGTACTTC. The chain carries TRBV6-5 and TRBJ2-7; 11 bases match TRBD2. Germline trimming cut 5 bases from V and 4 bases from J; bases unmatched to any gene: 4. The length of the CDR3 is 14 residues. Germline V gene sequence: CDR1 MNHEY, CDR2 SVGAGI.

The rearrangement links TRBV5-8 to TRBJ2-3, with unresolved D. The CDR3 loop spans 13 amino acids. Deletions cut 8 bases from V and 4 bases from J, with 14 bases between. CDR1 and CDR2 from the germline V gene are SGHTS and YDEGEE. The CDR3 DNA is TGTGCCAGTAGTCTCTTTGTCGCAGATACGCAGTATTTT. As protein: CASSLFVADTQYF.

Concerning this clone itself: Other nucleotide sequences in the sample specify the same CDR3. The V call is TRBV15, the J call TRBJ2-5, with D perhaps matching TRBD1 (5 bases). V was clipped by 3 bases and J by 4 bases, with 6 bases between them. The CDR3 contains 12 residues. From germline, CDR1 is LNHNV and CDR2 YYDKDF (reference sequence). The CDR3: CATSRDIETQYF. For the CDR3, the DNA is TGTGCCACCAGCAGGGACATAGAGACCCAGTACTTC. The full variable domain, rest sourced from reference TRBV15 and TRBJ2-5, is DAMVIQNPRYQVTQFGKPVTLSCSQTLNHNVMYWYQQKSSQAPKLLFHYYDKDFNNEADTPDNFQSRRPNTSFCFLDIRSPGLGDTAMYLCATSRDIETQYFGPGTRLLVL.

The CDR3 loop reads CASRTSGGAYEQFF. DNA for the CDR3: TGTGCCAGCAGGACTAGCGGGGGGGCCTATGAGCAGTTCTTC. This chain joins TRBV28 and TRBJ2-1, with TRBD2 matching over 14 bases. CDR3 length equals 14 residues. V lost 6 bases and J lost 8; bases outside the gene matches: 3. CDR1 and CDR2 from the germline V gene are MDHEN and SYDVKM.

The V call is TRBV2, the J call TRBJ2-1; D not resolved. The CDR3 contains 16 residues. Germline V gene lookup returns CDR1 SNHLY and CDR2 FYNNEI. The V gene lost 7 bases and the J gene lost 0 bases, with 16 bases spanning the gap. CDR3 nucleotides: TGTGCCAGCATCCCCTATTCCATACGCTCCTACAATGAGCAGTTCTTC. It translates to CASIPYSIRSYNEQFF.

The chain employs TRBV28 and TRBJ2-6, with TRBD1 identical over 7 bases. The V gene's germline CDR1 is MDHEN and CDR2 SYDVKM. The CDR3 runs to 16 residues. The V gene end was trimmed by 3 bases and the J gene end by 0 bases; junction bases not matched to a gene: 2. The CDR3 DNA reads TGTGCCAGCAGTTTGGGACAGCTCTCTGGGGCCAACGTCCTGACTTTC. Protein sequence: CASSLGQLSGANVLTF.

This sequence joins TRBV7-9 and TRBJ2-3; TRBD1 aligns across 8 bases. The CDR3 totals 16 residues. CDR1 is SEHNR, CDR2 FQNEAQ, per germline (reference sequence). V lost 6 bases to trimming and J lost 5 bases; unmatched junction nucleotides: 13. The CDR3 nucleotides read TGTGCCAGCAGGTTTGAGACAGGGGAACGGAGAGATACGCAGTATTTT. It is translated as CASRFETGERRDTQYF.

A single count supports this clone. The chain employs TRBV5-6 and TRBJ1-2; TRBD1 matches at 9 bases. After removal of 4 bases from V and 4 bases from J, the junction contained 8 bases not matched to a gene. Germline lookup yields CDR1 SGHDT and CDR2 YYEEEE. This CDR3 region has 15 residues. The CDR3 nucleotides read TGTGCCAGCAGCGCAAGGGGGACAGGGAGCTATGGCTACACCTTC. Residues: CASSARGTGSYGYTF.